Listed here is a single TCR beta chain. These data belong to a study of blood T cell repertoires in COVID-19. The CDR3 contains 19 residues. V dropped 1 base and J dropped 0 bases, with 19 bases sitting between them. The germline gives CDR1 MNHEY, CDR2 SMNVEV (reference sequence). In the authors' workflow: Estimation of nucleated cell counts was performed using reference gene primer amplification. This table comes from immunoSEQ multiplex PCR, and its TCRdb copy is limited to in-frame clones, with some not included. V, J and clone size are taken as reported in that table, and D and trimming were inferred from the DNA itself. The sample contains 250,000 to 350,000 clones, 85% to 90% of which appear only once.

The gene calls are TRBV27 and TRBJ2-1; a possible D gene is TRBD2 (6 bases). Material for sequencing was PBMCs or T cells enriched from blood (not recorded which). The sequence was obtained from a woman between 18 and 29 years old with acute COVID-19. CDR3 DNA sequence: TGTGCCAGCAGTTTATTTAGGGCCTCGGGGGTGGACTCCTACAATGAGCAGTTCTTC. Protein sequence: CASSLFRASGVDSYNEQFF.